Listed below are T cell receptor beta chains from one sample, sequenced in a study of T cell repertoires in cytomegalovirus infection. TCRdb re-analysed the reads in MiXCR, keeping a single row per CDR3 protein. The repertoire holds about 600,000 distinct CDR3 sequences, with roughly 24% as singletons. Sample: CD8+ T cells from PBMCs. The receptors come from a human donor in good health (CMV status not recorded). Some clones in this sample may be carry-over from other donors' samples. CDR3s include the opening cysteine and the closing phenylalanine or tryptophan. The order of the fields is clone size, J gene, D gene, V gene, CDR3 DNA, CDR3 protein. D genes are given only for firm matches. Rows give clone size only sometimes, using once, few, many, or a class for an expanded clone.

NA | TRBJ2-1 | NA | TRBV15 | TGTGCCACCAGCAGAGCAACAGGCAATGAGCAGTTCTTC | CATSRATGNEQFF
many | TRBJ1-1 | NA | TRBV7-2 | TGTGCCAGCAGCCCTAGTTGGTATGAAAAAGAACGGAACACTGAAGCTTTCTTT | CASSPSWYEKERNTEAFF
few | TRBJ2-7 | NA | TRBV23-1 | TGCGCCAGCAGTCAATCGCCGGACAGACCCTACGAGCAGTACTTC | CASSQSPDRPYEQYF
many | TRBJ1-1 | NA | TRBV7-2 | TGTGCCGAAGTGGGGGGCGAGAACACTGAAGCTTTCTTT | CAEVGGENTEAFF
many | TRBJ1-2 | TRBD1 | TRBV5-1 | TGCGCCAGCAGCTTGGACCCCCGGACAGGCTATGGCTACACCTTC | CASSLDPRTGYGYTF
few | TRBJ1-1 | NA | TRBV25-1 | TGTGCCAGCGGGTCAGGGGTGAACACTGAAGCTTTCTTT | CASGSGVNTEAFF
many | TRBJ1-4 | TRBD1 | TRBV7-2 | TGTGCCAGCAGCCCGAGGGACAGGGGTAATGAAAAACTGTTTTTT | CASSPRDRGNEKLFF
NA | TRBJ1-6 | NA | TRBV7-2 | TGTGCCAGCAGCTTAATTCAGGGCAAGGGGAATTCACCCCTCCACTTT | CASSLIQGKGNSPLHF
NA | TRBJ2-7 | NA | TRBV7-6 | TGTGCCAGCAGCTTATCTGGCGGGGGCAACGAGCAGTACTTC | CASSLSGGGNEQYF
many | TRBJ2-7 | TRBD2 | TRBV7-2 | TGTGCCAGCAGCTTAGGCGGGGGGACCTACGAGCAGTACTTC | CASSLGGGTYEQYF
few | TRBJ2-7 | TRBD2 | TRBV5-4 | TGTGCCAGCAGCACGAGCGGGGGGCGGCACGAGCAGTACTTC | CASSTSGGRHEQYF
few | TRBJ2-2 | TRBD2 | TRBV6-2/TRBV6-3 | TGTGCCAGCAGTTCCTTGACTAGCGGGCATTTCGGGGAGCTGTTTTTT | CASSSLTSGHFGELFF
NA | TRBJ1-4 | NA | TRBV6-2/TRBV6-3 | TGTGCCAGCAGTTGGCGGACGGCTGCAACTAATGAAAAACTGTTTTTT | CASSWRTAATNEKLFF
once | TRBJ2-2 | TRBD1 | TRBV20-1 | TGCAGTGCTAGAGATAGACAGGGGGCGGACACCGGGGAGCTGTTTTTT | CSARDRQGADTGELFF
few | TRBJ2-5 | NA | TRBV10-3 | TGTGCCATCAGTGATGGGGGGAATCCAGTCCCCTTTCAAGAGACCCAGTACTTC | CAISDGGNPVPFQETQYF
few | TRBJ2-5 | TRBD2 | TRBV7-9 | TGTGCCAGCAGTGGGACTACCCGGGAGACCCAGTACTTC | CASSGTTRETQYF
many | TRBJ1-5 | NA | TRBV7-8 | TGTGCCAGCAGCTTAGCGGGAGGGCGCAATCAGCCCCAGCATTTT | CASSLAGGRNQPQHF
many | TRBJ2-1 | TRBD2 | TRBV7-6 | TGTGCCAGCAGCCCCTGGACTAGCTCCAATGAGCAGTTCTTC | CASSPWTSSNEQFF
few | TRBJ2-5 | NA | TRBV7-9 | TGTGCCATCATTAGGGTATTACAAGAGACCCAGTACTTC | CAIIRVLQETQYF
few | TRBJ2-3 | NA | TRBV29-1 | TGCAGCGTTGACTTCGGCACAGATACGCAGTATTTT | CSVDFGTDTQYF
few | TRBJ2-2 | TRBD1 | TRBV24-1 | TGTGCCACCAGTGATCCGGACAGGGCCAACACCGGGGAGCTGTTTTTT | CATSDPDRANTGELFF
few | TRBJ1-2 | TRBD1 | TRBV28 | TGTGCCAGCAGGATAGGACAGGACGAATATGGCTACACCTTC | CASRIGQDEYGYTF
few | TRBJ2-1 | NA | TRBV6-2/TRBV6-3 | TGTGCCAGCATCTACCGGAGCGGGTTTGAGCAGTTCTTC | CASIYRSGFEQFF
few | TRBJ2-1 | NA | TRBV20-1 | TGCAGTGCTAGAGAAGAAGAGTGGTACTCCTACAATGAGCAGTTCTTC | CSAREEEWYSYNEQFF
NA | TRBJ2-1 | NA | TRBV20-1 | TGCAGTGCTTCCCCACGGTACAATGAGCAGTTCTTC | CSASPRYNEQFF
few | TRBJ2-1 | NA | TRBV11-1 | TGTGCCAGCAGCCGCCTGGCAATCTACAATGAGCAGTTCTTC | CASSRLAIYNEQFF
many | TRBJ2-1 | NA | TRBV7-9 | TGTGCCAGCAGCTTACCAGGGGTACACAATGAGCAGTTCTTC | CASSLPGVHNEQFF
many | TRBJ2-5 | TRBD2 | TRBV7-3 | TGTGCCAGCAGCCAGGATCGGGGGGGCGGGGAGACCCAGTACTTC | CASSQDRGGGETQYF
NA | TRBJ1-1 | NA | TRBV7-6 | TGTGCCAGCAGCTCCACACCCTCAGACACTGAAGCTTTCTTT | CASSSTPSDTEAFF
many | TRBJ1-1 | NA | TRBV6-5 | TGTGCCAGCAGCCCCTCCGAGTACCCAAACACTGAAGCTTTCTTT | CASSPSEYPNTEAFF
few | TRBJ2-1 | TRBD2 | TRBV10-3 | TGTGCCATCAGCCCGGGACTAGCGGGGGCGTCCTACAATGAGCAGTTCTTC | CAISPGLAGASYNEQFF
many | TRBJ1-1 | NA | TRBV7-2 | TGTGCCAGCAGCTATCTCGGCAGCTGGGCGGCTGAAGCTTTCTTT | CASSYLGSWAAEAFF
many | TRBJ2-7 | TRBD1 | TRBV12-3/TRBV12-4 | TGTGCCATTACGGCCGGGACAGGGCGTGACGAGCAGTACTTC | CAITAGTGRDEQYF
many | TRBJ2-3 | TRBD1 | TRBV7-2 | TGTGCCAGCAGCTTCACAGGGGGCGCAGATACGCAGTATTTT | CASSFTGGADTQYF
few | TRBJ1-5 | TRBD1 | TRBV7-9 | TGTGCCAGCAGCTTGTACAGGGGCATCGATCCCCAGCATTTT | CASSLYRGIDPQHF
few | TRBJ2-7 | NA | TRBV2 | TGTGCCAGCACAGCAGATCTCTACGAGCAGTACTTC | CASTADLYEQYF
few | TRBJ1-6 | NA | TRBV7-9 | TGTGCCAGCAGCTTATCCCTTAGGACCGTAAATAATTCACCCCTCCACTTT | CASSLSLRTVNNSPLHF
few | TRBJ2-3 | NA | TRBV2 | TGTGCCAGCAGGGAAGGGGACACTTCTAGCACAGATACGCAGTATTTT | CASREGDTSSTDTQYF
NA | TRBJ2-3 | NA | TRBV2 | TGTGCCAGCAAGTGGGGTTATGACACAGATACGCAGTATTTT | CASKWGYDTDTQYF
NA | TRBJ2-7 | NA | TRBV7-6 | TGTGCCAGCAGCTCACCGGGGCGGGCGCACGAGCAGTACTTC | CASSSPGRAHEQYF
many | TRBJ1-2 | NA | TRBV7-9 | TGTGCCAGCAGCTTAGGGACAGAAGACGGCTACACCTTC | CASSLGTEDGYTF
NA | TRBJ2-2 | TRBD1 | TRBV3-1 | TGTGCCAGCAGCCAAGATCGGGACAGGGGGCCGAACACCGGGGAGCTGTTTTTT | CASSQDRDRGPNTGELFF
NA | TRBJ2-2 | NA | TRBV19 | TGTGCCAGTAGCCGTATCGGGGAGCTGTTTTTT | CASSRIGELFF
NA | TRBJ1-2 | NA | TRBV6-2/TRBV6-3 | TGTGCCAGCAGTTACTATCAAGATGGCTACACCTTC | CASSYYQDGYTF
NA | TRBJ1-1 | NA | TRBV20-1 | TGCAGTGCTAGGGGACTGTTTCACACTGAAGCTTTCTTT | CSARGLFHTEAFF
NA | TRBJ2-7 | NA | TRBV29-1 | TGCAGCGTTGAAGGGGGCTATGGAGGGGATGGCGAGCAGTACTTC | CSVEGGYGGDGEQYF
many | TRBJ1-1 | NA | TRBV7-9 | TGTGCCAGCCAACCCCGGACAGTGATGGACACTGAAGCTTTCTTT | CASQPRTVMDTEAFF
few | TRBJ2-1 | NA | TRBV29-1 | TGCAGCGTTGAAGTGGCGGGGAAGCCCTACAATGAGCAGTTCTTC | CSVEVAGKPYNEQFF